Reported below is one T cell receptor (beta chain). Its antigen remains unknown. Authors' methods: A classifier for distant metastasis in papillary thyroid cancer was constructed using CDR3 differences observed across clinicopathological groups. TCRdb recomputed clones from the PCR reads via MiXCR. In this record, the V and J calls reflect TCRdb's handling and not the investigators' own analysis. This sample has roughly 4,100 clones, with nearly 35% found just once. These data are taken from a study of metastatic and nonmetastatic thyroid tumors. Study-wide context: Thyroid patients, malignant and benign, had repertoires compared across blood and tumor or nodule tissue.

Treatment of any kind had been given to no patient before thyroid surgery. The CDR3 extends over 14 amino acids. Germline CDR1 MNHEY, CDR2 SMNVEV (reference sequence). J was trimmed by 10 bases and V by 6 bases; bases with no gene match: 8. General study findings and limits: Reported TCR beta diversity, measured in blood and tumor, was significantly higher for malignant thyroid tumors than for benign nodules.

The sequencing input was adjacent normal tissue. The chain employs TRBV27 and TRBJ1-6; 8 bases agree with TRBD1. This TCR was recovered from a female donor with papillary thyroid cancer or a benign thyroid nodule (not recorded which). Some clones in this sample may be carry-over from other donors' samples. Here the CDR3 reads CASRPDREYSPLHF. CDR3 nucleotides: TGTGCCAGCAGACCGGACAGGGAGTACTCACCCCTCCACTTT.